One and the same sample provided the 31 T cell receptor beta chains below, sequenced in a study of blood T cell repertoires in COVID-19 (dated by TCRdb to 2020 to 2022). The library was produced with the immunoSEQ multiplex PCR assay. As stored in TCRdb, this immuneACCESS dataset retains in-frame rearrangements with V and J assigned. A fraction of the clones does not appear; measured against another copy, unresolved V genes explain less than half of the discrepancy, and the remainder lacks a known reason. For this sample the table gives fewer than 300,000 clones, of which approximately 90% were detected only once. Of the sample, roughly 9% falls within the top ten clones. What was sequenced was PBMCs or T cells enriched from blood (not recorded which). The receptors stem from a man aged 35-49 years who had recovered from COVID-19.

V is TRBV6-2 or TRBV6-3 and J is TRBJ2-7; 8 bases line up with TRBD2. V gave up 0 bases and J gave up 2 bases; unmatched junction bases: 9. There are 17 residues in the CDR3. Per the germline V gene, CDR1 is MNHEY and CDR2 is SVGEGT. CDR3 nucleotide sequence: TGTGCCAGCAGTTACTCGCCCAGGGTAGCGGGACCCTACGAGCAGTACTTC. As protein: CASSYSPRVAGPYEQYF.

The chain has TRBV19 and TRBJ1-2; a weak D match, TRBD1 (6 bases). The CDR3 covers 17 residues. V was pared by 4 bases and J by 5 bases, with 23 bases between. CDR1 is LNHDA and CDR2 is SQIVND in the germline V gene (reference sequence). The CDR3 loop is CASSTLTPQGSGYGYTF. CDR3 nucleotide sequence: TGTGCCAGTAGTACACTCACCCCACAGGGATCCGGGTATGGCTACACCTTC.

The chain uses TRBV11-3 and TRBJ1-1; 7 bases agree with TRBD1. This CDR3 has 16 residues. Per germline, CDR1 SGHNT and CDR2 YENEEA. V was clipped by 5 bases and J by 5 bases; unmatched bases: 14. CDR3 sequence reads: CASSIGGSFWGTEAFF. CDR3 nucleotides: TGTGCCAGCAGCATAGGGGGCTCATTCTGGGGAACTGAAGCTTTCTTT.

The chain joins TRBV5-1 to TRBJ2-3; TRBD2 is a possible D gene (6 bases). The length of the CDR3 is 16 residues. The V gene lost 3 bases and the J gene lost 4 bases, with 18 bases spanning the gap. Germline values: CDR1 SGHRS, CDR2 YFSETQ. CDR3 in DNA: TGCGCCAGCAGCTACCTCCGGGACTTACGCGCAGATACGCAGTATTTT. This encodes CASSYLRDLRADTQYF.

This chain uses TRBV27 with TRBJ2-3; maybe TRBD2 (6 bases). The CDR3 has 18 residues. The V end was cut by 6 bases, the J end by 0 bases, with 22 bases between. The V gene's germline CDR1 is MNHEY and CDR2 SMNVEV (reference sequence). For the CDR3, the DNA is TGTGCCAGCAGGACTTCGTGGGGGGACGCACCTAGCACAGATACGCAGTATTTT. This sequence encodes CASRTSWGDAPSTDTQYF.

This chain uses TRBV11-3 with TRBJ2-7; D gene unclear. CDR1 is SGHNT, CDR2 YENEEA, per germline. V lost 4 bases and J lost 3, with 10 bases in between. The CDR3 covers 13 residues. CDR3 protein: CASSWARSYEQYF. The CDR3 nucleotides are TGTGCCAGCAGCTGGGCTCGCAGCTACGAGCAGTACTTC.

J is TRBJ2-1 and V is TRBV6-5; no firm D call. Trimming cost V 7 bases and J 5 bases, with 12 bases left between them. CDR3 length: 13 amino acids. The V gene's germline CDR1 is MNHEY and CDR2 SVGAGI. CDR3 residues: CASTTPGHNEQFF. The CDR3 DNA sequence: TGTGCCAGCACGACCCCAGGCCACAATGAGCAGTTCTTC.

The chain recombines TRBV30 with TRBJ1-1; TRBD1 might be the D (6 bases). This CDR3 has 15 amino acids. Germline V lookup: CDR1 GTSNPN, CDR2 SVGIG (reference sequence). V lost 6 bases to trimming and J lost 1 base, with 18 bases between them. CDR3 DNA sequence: TGTGCCTGCCAGAAAGGACAGATTACGAACACTGAAGCTTTCTTT. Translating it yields CACQKGQITNTEAFF.

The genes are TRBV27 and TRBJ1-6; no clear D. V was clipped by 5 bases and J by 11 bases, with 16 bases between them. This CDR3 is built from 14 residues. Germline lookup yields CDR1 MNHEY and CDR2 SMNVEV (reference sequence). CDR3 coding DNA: TGTGCCAGCAGTGCGCCGGGGAATTCACCACCCCTCCACTTT. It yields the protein CASSAPGNSPPLHF.

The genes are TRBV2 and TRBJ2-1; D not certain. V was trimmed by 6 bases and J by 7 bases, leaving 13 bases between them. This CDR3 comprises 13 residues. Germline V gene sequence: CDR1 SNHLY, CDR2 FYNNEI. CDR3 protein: CASRGGPGNEQFF. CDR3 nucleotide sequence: TGTGCCAGCAGAGGTGGGCCTGGGAATGAGCAGTTCTTC.

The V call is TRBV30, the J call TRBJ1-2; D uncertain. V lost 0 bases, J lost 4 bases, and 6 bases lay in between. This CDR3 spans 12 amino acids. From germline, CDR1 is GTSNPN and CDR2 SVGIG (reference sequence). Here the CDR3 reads CAWSVFSYGYTF. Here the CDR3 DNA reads TGTGCCTGGAGTGTATTTAGCTATGGCTACACCTTC. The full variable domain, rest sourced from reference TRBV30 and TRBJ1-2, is SQTIHQWPATLVQPVGSPLSLECTVEGTSNPNLYWYRQAAGRGLQLLFYSVGIGQISSEVPQNLSASRPQDRQFILSSKKLLLSDSGFYLCAWSVFSYGYTFGSGTRLTVV.

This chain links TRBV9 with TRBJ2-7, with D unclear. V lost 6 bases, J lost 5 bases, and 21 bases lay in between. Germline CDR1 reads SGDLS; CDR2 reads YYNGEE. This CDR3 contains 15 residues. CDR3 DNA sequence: TGTGCCAGCACCATAGGAACAGACCCCTTAGACGAGCAGTACTTC. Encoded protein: CASTIGTDPLDEQYF.

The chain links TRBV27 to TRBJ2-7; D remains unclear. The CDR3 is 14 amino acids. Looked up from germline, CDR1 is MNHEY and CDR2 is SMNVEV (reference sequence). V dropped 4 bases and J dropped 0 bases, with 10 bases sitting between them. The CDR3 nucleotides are TGTGCCAGCAGTTCCTTATTGAGCTCCTACGAGCAGTACTTC. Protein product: CASSSLLSSYEQYF.

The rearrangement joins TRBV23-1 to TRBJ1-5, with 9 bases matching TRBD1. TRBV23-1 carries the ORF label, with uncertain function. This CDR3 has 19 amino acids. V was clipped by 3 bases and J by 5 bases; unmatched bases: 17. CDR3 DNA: TGCGCCAGCAGTCACGTGAGTGGGGACAGGGCGGTAATCGATCAGCCCCAGCATTTT. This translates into CASSHVSGDRAVIDQPQHF.

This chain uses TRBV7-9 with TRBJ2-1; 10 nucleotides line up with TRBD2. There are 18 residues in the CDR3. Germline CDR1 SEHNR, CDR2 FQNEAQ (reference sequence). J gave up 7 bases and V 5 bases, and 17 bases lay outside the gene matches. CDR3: CASSQRASGSYSPNEQFF. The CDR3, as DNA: TGTGCCAGCAGCCAGAGGGCTAGCGGGAGTTACTCCCCAAATGAGCAGTTCTTC.

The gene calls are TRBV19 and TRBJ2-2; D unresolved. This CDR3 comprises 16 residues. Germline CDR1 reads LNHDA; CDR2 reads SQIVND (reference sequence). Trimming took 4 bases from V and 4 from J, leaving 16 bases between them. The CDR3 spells CASSTRNRLSTGELFF. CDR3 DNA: TGTGCCAGTAGTACCCGCAACCGACTCTCCACCGGGGAGCTGTTTTTT.

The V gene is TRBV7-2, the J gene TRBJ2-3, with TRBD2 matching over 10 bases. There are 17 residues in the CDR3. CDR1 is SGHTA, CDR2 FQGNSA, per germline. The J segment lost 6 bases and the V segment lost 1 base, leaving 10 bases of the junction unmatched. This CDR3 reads CASSLGVASGRGDTQYF. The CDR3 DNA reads TGTGCCAGCAGCTTAGGTGTCGCTAGCGGGAGAGGGGATACGCAGTATTTT.

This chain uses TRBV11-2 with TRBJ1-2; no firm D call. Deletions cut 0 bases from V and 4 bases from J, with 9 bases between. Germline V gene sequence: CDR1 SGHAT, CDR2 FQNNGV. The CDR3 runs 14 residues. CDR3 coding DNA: TGTGCCAGCAGCTTAGATCCTGGCCCCTATGGCTACACCTTC. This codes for CASSLDPGPYGYTF.

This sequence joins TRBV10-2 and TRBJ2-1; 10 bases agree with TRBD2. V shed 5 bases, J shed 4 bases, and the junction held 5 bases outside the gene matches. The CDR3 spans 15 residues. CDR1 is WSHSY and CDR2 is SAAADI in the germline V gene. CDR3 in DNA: TGCGCCAGCAGTAGGACTAGCGGAGCGTACAATGAGCAGTTCTTC. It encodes CASSRTSGAYNEQFF.

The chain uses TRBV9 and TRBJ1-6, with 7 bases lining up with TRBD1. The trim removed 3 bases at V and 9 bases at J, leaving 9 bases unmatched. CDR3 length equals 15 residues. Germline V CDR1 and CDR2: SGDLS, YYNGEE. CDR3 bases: TGTGCCAGCAGCGCGCGACAGGGCCAAGGTTCACCCCTCCACTTT. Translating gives CASSARQGQGSPLHF.

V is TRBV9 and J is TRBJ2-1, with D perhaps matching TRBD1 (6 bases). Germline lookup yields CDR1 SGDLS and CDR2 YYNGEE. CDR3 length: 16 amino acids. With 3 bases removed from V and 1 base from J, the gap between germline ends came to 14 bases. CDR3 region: CASSASTGKSYNEQFF. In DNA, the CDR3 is TGTGCCAGCAGCGCCTCAACAGGGAAGTCCTACAATGAGCAGTTCTTC.

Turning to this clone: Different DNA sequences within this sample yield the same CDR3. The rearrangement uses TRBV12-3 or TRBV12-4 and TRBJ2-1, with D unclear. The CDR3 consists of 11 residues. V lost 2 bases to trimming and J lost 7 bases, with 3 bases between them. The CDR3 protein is CASSLLNEQFF. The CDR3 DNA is TGTGCCAGCAGTTTATTAAATGAGCAGTTCTTC.

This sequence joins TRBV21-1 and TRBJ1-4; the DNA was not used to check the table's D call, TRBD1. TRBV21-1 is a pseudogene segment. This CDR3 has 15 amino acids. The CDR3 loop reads CASSKGYRGWEKLFF. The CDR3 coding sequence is TGTGCCAGCAGCAAAGGGTACAGGGGTTGGGAAAAACTGTTTTTT.

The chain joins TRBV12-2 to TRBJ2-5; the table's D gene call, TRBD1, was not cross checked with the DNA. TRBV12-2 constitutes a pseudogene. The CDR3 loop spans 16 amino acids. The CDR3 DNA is TGTGCAAGTCGCTTCCCCCGCAGGGGGCGCCGAGAGACCCAGTACTTC. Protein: CASRFPRRGRRETQYF.

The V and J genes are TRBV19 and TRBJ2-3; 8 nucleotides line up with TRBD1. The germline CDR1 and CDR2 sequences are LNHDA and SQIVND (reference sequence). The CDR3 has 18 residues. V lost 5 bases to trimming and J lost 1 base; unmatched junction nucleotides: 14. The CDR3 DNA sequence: TGTGCCAGTAGTGAACCCCGGGACAGGATATACCGCACAGATACGCAGTATTTT. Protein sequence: CASSEPRDRIYRTDTQYF.

The CDR3: CASRVTGGYEQYF. In DNA form, the CDR3 reads TGTGCCAGCAGGGTGACAGGGGGCTACGAGCAGTACTTC. The genes are TRBV28 and TRBJ2-7, with TRBD1 matching 9 bases. Looked up from germline, CDR1 is MDHEN and CDR2 is SYDVKM. CDR3 length equals 13 residues. J was trimmed by 3 bases and V by 6 bases; bases with no gene match: 3.

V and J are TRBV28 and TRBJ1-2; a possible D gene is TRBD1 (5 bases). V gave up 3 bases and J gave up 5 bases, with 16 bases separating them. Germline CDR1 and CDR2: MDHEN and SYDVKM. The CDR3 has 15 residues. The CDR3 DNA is TGTGCCAGCAGTTTGATCGGGGGTTGGGTATATGGCTACACCTTC. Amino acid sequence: CASSLIGGWVYGYTF.

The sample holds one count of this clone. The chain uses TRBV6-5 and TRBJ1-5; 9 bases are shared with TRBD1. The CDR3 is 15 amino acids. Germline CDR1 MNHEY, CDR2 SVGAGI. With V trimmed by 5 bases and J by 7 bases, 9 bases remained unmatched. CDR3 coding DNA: TGTGCCAGCAGTAGGGAAACAGGGGGCGGACAGCCCCAGCATTTT. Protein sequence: CASSRETGGGQPQHF.

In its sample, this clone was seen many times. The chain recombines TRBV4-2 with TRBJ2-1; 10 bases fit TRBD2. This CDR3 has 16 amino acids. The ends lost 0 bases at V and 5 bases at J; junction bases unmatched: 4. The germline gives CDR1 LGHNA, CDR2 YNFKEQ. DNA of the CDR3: TGTGCCAGCAGCCAAGAGTCTCTAGCGGGAGACAATGAGCAGTTCTTC. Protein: CASSQESLAGDNEQFF.

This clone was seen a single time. The CDR3 here is CASSPPPSTASYEQYF. For the CDR3, the DNA is TGTGCCAGCAGCCCACCCCCATCGACAGCCTCCTACGAGCAGTACTTC. The chain joins TRBV28 to TRBJ2-7, with D perhaps matching TRBD1 (5 bases). V gave up 6 bases and J gave up 0 bases, with 18 bases separating them. CDR3 length: 16 amino acids. CDR1 MDHEN and CDR2 SYDVKM come from the germline V gene.

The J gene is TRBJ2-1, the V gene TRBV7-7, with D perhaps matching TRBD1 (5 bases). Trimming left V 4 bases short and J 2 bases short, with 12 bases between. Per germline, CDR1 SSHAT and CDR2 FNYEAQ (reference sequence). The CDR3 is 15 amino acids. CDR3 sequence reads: CASSYTRVPYNEQFF. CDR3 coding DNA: TGTGCCAGCAGCTACACCAGGGTCCCCTACAATGAGCAGTTCTTC.